A single sample gave rise to the 22 T cell receptor beta chains below, sequenced in a study of T cell responses to AZD1222 COVID-19 vaccine. The protocol was immunoSEQ multiplex PCR, while the TCRdb copy is restricted to in-frame clones and leaves out a portion. The table has 150,000 or so clones, 88% seen once. Sequenced here: peripheral blood, sampled on day 0 of AZD1222 vaccination. The source of these receptors is an adult in good health.

The chain carries TRBV18 and TRBJ2-3; 7 bases agree with TRBD2. This CDR3 comprises 15 residues. The germline V gene has CDR1 KGHSH and CDR2 LQKENI. The junction had 10 bases not matched to a gene; V was cut back by 6 bases and J by 4 bases. The CDR3 here is CASSRELASSDTQYF. CDR3 nucleotides: TGTGCCAGCTCGCGGGAACTAGCGAGCTCAGATACGCAGTATTTT.

V gene TRBV6-1 combines with J gene TRBJ1-1; D gene unclear. CDR1 is MNHNS, CDR2 SASEGT, per germline. The CDR3 length is 12 residues. V gave up 0 bases and J gave up 3 bases, with 2 bases separating them. Here the CDR3 DNA reads TGTGCCAGCAGTGAAGCGTACACTGAAGCTTTCTTT. Protein product: CASSEAYTEAFF.

This chain connects TRBV28 to TRBJ2-7; the D gene could be TRBD1 or TRBD2 (5 bases each). CDR3 length: 16 amino acids. The germline V gene has CDR1 MDHEN and CDR2 SYDVKM. Deletions cut 4 bases from V and 1 base from J, with 17 bases between. The CDR3 DNA reads TGTGCCAGCAGTTCCCGGGACGCCAAAGATTCCTACGAGCAGTACTTC. As protein: CASSSRDAKDSYEQYF.

This clone was seen a handful of times. The chain combines TRBV30 with TRBJ1-2, with unresolved D. V was shortened by 0 bases and J by 4 bases, with 24 bases between the two germline ends. Per germline, CDR1 GTSNPN and CDR2 SVGIG (reference sequence). The CDR3 is 18 residues long. CDR3 DNA sequence: TGTGCCTGGAGTGTACTGAGTCTGTGGGAAAGGAAGGTCTATGGCTACACCTTC. This codes for CAWSVLSLWERKVYGYTF.

This sequence joins TRBV4-1 and TRBJ2-7; the D gene is possibly TRBD1 (6 bases). V gave up 3 bases and J gave up 3 bases, with 12 bases separating them. Germline assignment: CDR1 MGHRA and CDR2 YSYEKL. The CDR3 runs 14 residues. The CDR3 DNA follows: TGCGCCAGCAGCCAGGCAGGGGCTGGCTACGAGCAGTACTTC. Its translation is CASSQAGAGYEQYF.

The chain is built from TRBV7-2 and TRBJ2-2; D possibly corresponds to TRBD1 (5 bases). V was clipped by 0 bases and J by 6 bases, with 14 bases between them. Germline V gene sequence: CDR1 SGHTA, CDR2 FQGNSA. The CDR3 consists of 16 residues. CDR3 nucleotide sequence: TGTGCCAGCAGCTTAGCAAGGGGTATTGTGGCCGGGGAGCTGTTTTTT. This translates into CASSLARGIVAGELFF. Drawing the rest from reference TRBV7-2 and TRBJ2-2, the complete variable domain is GAGVSQSPSNKVTEKGKDVELRCDPISGHTALYWYRQSLGQGLEFLIYFQGNSAPDKSGLPSDRFSAERTGGSVSTLTIQRTQQEDSAVYLCASSLARGIVAGELFFGEGSRLTVL.

The V gene is TRBV7-3, the J gene TRBJ2-1; TRBD1 might be the D (5 bases). Germline CDR1 SGHTA, CDR2 FQGTGA. Trimming pared 2 bases from V and 0 bases from J, leaving 8 bases between. The CDR3 has 15 residues. The CDR3 sequence is CASSLGASSYNEQFF. The CDR3 DNA reads TGTGCCAGCAGCTTAGGGGCAAGCTCCTACAATGAGCAGTTCTTC.

Regarding this clone: At the DNA level, this CDR3 is encoded by other sequences in the same sample as well. The chain uses TRBV20-1 and TRBJ1-1; TRBD1 is a possible D gene (5 bases). The length of the CDR3 is 11 residues. Trimming pared 2 bases from V and 7 bases from J, leaving 8 bases between. Germline CDR1 DFQATT, CDR2 SNEGSKA (reference sequence). The CDR3 region is CSARRGVEAFF. The CDR3 DNA follows: TGCAGTGCTAGAAGAGGGGTTGAAGCTTTCTTT.

J is TRBJ1-6 and V is TRBV11-1; D call uncertain. The CDR3 contains 13 residues. CDR1 SGHAT and CDR2 FQDESV come from the germline V gene (reference sequence). V was pared by 5 bases and J by 0 bases, with 2 bases between. This CDR3 reads CASSPSYNSPLHF. CDR3 bases: TGTGCCAGCAGCCCCTCCTATAATTCACCCCTCCACTTT.

The V gene is TRBV6-1, the J gene TRBJ2-1; TRBD2 agrees at 7 bases. Trimming at V came to 2 bases and at J to 10 bases, leaving 2 bases not matched to a gene. Germline V gene sequence: CDR1 MNHNS, CDR2 SASEGT. The CDR3 loop spans 12 amino acids. This CDR3 reads CASSEYSGEQFF. As DNA, the CDR3 is TGTGCCAGCAGTGAATATAGCGGGGAGCAGTTCTTC.

The chain uses TRBV7-2 and TRBJ2-3; 14 bases map to TRBD2. V lost 3 bases, J lost 2 bases, and 4 bases stayed unmatched. The CDR3 extends over 17 amino acids. Germline V gene sequence: CDR1 SGHTA, CDR2 FQGNSA. Here the CDR3 DNA reads TGTGCCAGCAGCTTCCGGACTAGCGGGAGGTCCACAGATACGCAGTATTTT. Residues: CASSFRTSGRSTDTQYF.

The chain recombines TRBV28 with TRBJ2-2; D perhaps matches TRBD1 (6 bases). The germline gives CDR1 MDHEN, CDR2 SYDVKM. The V and J ends lost 7 bases and 0 bases respectively, with 12 bases between them. There are 15 residues in the CDR3. The CDR3 DNA reads as TGTGCCAGCATGACAGGTTTCGCGAACACCGGGGAGCTGTTTTTT. Protein: CASMTGFANTGELFF. The full variable domain, rest sourced from reference TRBV28 and TRBJ2-2, is DVKVTQSSRYLVKRTGEKVFLECVQDMDHENMFWYRQDPGLGLRLIYFSYDVKMKEKGDIPEGYSVSREKKERFSLILESASTNQTSMYLCASMTGFANTGELFFGEGSRLTVL.

This rearrangement joins TRBV9 to TRBJ1-1; 8 bases map to TRBD1. Germline-derived CDR1 and CDR2 are SGDLS and YYNGEE. V shed 0 bases and J 10 bases; nucleotides not matched to a gene: 5. This CDR3 has 13 amino acids. The CDR3 DNA reads as TGTGCCAGCAGCGTAGAATTAGGGACAGGAGCTTTCTTT. It specifies CASSVELGTGAFF.

The V and J genes are TRBV6-5 and TRBJ1-5, with D maybe TRBD1 (6 bases). Germline lookup yields CDR1 MNHEY and CDR2 SVGAGI. The CDR3 consists of 15 residues. V dropped 4 bases and J dropped 7 bases, with 17 bases sitting between them. In nucleotides, the CDR3 is TGTGCCAGCAGTTCCTCAGGGGCATCAGGGCAGCCCCAGCATTTT. It yields the protein CASSSSGASGQPQHF.

V usage is TRBV7-9 and J usage is TRBJ2-3; D uncertain. V lost 6 bases and J lost 4, with 11 bases in between. Per the germline V gene, CDR1 is SEHNR and CDR2 is FQNEAQ (reference sequence). CDR3 length: 13 residues. Here the CDR3 reads CASRYDGPDTQYF. DNA for the CDR3: TGTGCCAGCAGATACGATGGTCCAGATACGCAGTATTTT.

A single count supports this clone. The chain recombines TRBV5-1 with TRBJ2-5; 8 bases fit TRBD1. J gave up 5 bases and V 5 bases, and 11 bases lay outside the gene matches. Germline assignment: CDR1 SGHRS and CDR2 YFSETQ. The CDR3 has 15 residues. This CDR3 is CASRKTDRVDETQYF. CDR3 in DNA: TGCGCCAGCAGAAAGACGGACAGGGTGGACGAGACCCAGTACTTC.

This chain connects TRBV23-1 to TRBJ1-2; D is possibly TRBD1 (5 bases). TRBV23-1 is known as an ORF, though its function is uncertain. V dropped 6 bases and J dropped 4 bases, with 9 bases sitting between them. The CDR3 is 12 residues long. CDR3: CASSRDGYGYTF. CDR3 sequence (DNA): TGCGCCAGCAGCCGGGACGGCTATGGCTACACCTTC.

The chain recombines TRBV2 with TRBJ1-5; 10 positions match TRBD1. The CDR3 is 15 residues long. Germline CDR1 reads SNHLY; CDR2 reads FYNNEI. With V trimmed by 4 bases and J by 1 base, 1 base remained unmatched. The CDR3 reads CASSADRGSNQPQHF. The CDR3, as DNA: TGTGCCAGCAGTGCGGACAGGGGGAGCAATCAGCCCCAGCATTTT.

V usage is TRBV6-1 and J usage is TRBJ1-6; D might be TRBD1 (6 bases). The germline gives CDR1 MNHNS, CDR2 SASEGT. This CDR3 is 15 amino acids long. Deletions cut 3 bases from V and 7 bases from J, with 13 bases between. The CDR3 nucleotides read TGTGCCAGCAGTGATCAACAGGGCCTAAATTCACCCCTCCACTTT. It encodes CASSDQQGLNSPLHF.

This clone showed up just once. This chain uses TRBV18 with TRBJ1-2; a weak D match, TRBD1 (6 bases). Trimming left V 1 base short and J 6 bases short, with 15 bases between. CDR3 length: 15 amino acids. Germline CDR1 reads KGHSH; CDR2 reads LQKENI. This CDR3 is CASSPQMGASDGYTF. CDR3 coding DNA: TGTGCCAGCTCACCACAAATGGGGGCGTCGGATGGCTACACCTTC.

This clone came up a few times. The V gene is TRBV4-2, the J gene TRBJ1-4; D ambiguous. CDR1 LGHNA and CDR2 YNFKEQ come from the germline V gene. The length of the CDR3 is 15 residues. With 3 bases removed from V and 4 bases from J, the gap between germline ends came to 12 bases. The CDR3 here is CASSQVLADNEKLFF. DNA for the CDR3: TGTGCCAGCAGCCAGGTTTTGGCAGATAATGAAAAACTGTTTTTT.

This clone has more than one count but fewer than ten. The genes are TRBV6-6 and TRBJ1-6; no reliable D call. From germline, CDR1 is MNHNY and CDR2 SVGAGI (reference sequence). The length of the CDR3 is 10 residues. V was clipped by 5 bases and J by 14 bases, with 7 bases between them. Written as DNA, the CDR3 is TGTGCCAGCAGTGGCAAGGCCCTCCACTTT. Protein: CASSGKALHF.